This is a list of T cell receptor beta chains from one sample in a study of blood T cell repertoires in COVID-19. Produced via immunoSEQ multiplex PCR; TCRdb's table is partial and in-frame only. The sample includes fewer than 300,000 clones, around 89% of them seen just once. The specimen was PBMCs or T cells enriched from blood (not recorded which). Every receptor here comes from a woman between 40 and 50 years old with acute COVID-19. The CDR3 runs from the conserved cysteine through the conserved F or W. D genes are given only for firm matches. Rows may omit the clone size; those that give it use once, few, many or a size class.

NA	TRBJ1-2	TRBV4-1	NA	CASSQVGDYNYGYTF	TGCGCCAGCAGCCAAGTCGGGGATTATAACTATGGCTACACCTTC
NA	TRBJ2-1	TRBV3-1/TRBV3-2	NA	CATTREGAYNEQFF	TGTGCAACAACGCGCGAGGGTGCCTACAATGAGCAGTTCTTC
NA	TRBJ1-1	TRBV5-1	few	CASSFSGAPAEAFF	TGCGCCAGCAGCTTCTCAGGGGCCCCGGCTGAAGCTTTCTTT
TRBD1	TRBJ1-2	TRBV28	NA	CASSPHEEGAVGYTF	TGTGCCAGCAGTCCCCACGAAGAGGGGGCCGTAGGCTACACCTTC
TRBD1	TRBJ1-1	TRBV6-2/TRBV6-3	few	CASSPKQGANTEAFF	TGTGCCAGCAGCCCAAAACAGGGGGCCAACACTGAAGCTTTCTTT
NA	TRBJ1-2	TRBV6-5	NA	CASSYKGGQYTF	TGTGCCAGCAGTTACAAAGGCGGACAGTACACCTTC
NA	TRBJ1-4	TRBV10-3	few	CAISDRQLNEKLFF	TGTGCCATCAGTGACAGGCAGCTTAATGAAAAACTGTTTTTT
NA	TRBJ2-3	TRBV10-3	NA	CAISDSSGAADTQYF	TGTGCCATCAGTGATTCTTCGGGAGCGGCAGATACGCAGTATTTT
TRBD1	TRBJ2-7	TRBV9	NA	CASSPQGQGFIYEQYF	TGTGCCAGCAGCCCCCAGGGACAGGGGTTCATCTACGAGCAGTACTTC
NA	TRBJ1-1	TRBV7-2	NA	CASSSPGTQNTEAFF	TGTGCCAGCAGTTCCCCCGGGACACAGAACACTGAAGCTTTCTTT
NA	TRBJ2-3	TRBV2	NA	CASSETGPPGTQYF	TGTGCCAGCAGTGAAACTGGCCCACCGGGTACGCAGTATTTT